These 21 T cell receptor beta chains came from one sample sequenced in a study of CD8 T cells in Susac syndrome. Random-hexamer reverse transcription was applied to about 0.45 to 1 ug RNA. TCRdb fed the immunoSEQ multiplex PCR reads into MiXCR, producing one record per CDR3 protein. The repertoire holds about 180,000 distinct CDR3 sequences, with about 95% as singletons. Sequenced input: CD8+ T cells from PBMCs. The source of these receptors is a human donor with multiple sclerosis.

The CDR3 spells CSASSHRNEQFF. CDR3 coding DNA: TGCAGTGCTAGCTCTCACCGAAATGAGCAGTTCTTC. J is TRBJ2-1 and V is TRBV20-1; D unresolved. Trimming stripped 3 bases from V and 7 bases from J, with 10 bases between. Germline CDR1 DFQATT, CDR2 SNEGSKA (reference sequence). CDR3 size: 12 residues.

J is TRBJ1-1 and V is TRBV27; possible D gene TRBD1, 6 bases. The V and J ends lost 4 bases and 3 bases respectively, with 12 bases between them. The germline CDR1 and CDR2 sequences are MNHEY and SMNVEV (reference sequence). This CDR3 region has 14 residues. The CDR3 is CASSSTGPYTEAFF. DNA for the CDR3: TGTGCCAGCAGTTCAACAGGGCCTTACACTGAAGCTTTCTTT.

This chain uses TRBV7-9 with TRBJ2-7; D gene uncertain. From germline, CDR1 is SEHNR and CDR2 FQNEAQ (reference sequence). Trimming cost V 2 bases and J 6 bases, with 14 bases left between them. The CDR3 length is 14 residues. The CDR3 DNA sequence: TGTGCCAGCAGCTTATTGGGTCAGCTGGGCGAGCAGTACTTC. Translation gives CASSLLGQLGEQYF.

The V gene is TRBV25-1, the J gene TRBJ2-1; D may be TRBD2 (6 bases). This CDR3 comprises 13 residues. Germline CDR1 and CDR2: MGHDK and SYGVNS. V was pared by 6 bases and J by 2 bases, with 8 bases between. Here the CDR3 DNA reads TGTGCCAGCAGCGGAGGGACCTACAATGAGCAGTTCTTC. Residues: CASSGGTYNEQFF.

The genes are TRBV9 and TRBJ2-1; TRBD2 matches 11 bases. Germline V gene data show CDR1 as SGDLS and CDR2 as YYNGEE. The V gene end was trimmed by 3 bases and the J gene end by 6 bases; junction bases not matched to a gene: 5. The CDR3 extends over 15 amino acids. The CDR3 nucleotides are TGTGCCAGCAGCGCTGGGACTAGCGGTGGCAATGAGCAGTTCTTC. Protein product: CASSAGTSGGNEQFF.

The genes are TRBV4-1 and TRBJ2-3; a weak D match, TRBD1 (5 bases). Per germline, CDR1 MGHRA and CDR2 YSYEKL. This CDR3 contains 15 residues. Trimming pared 0 bases from V and 6 bases from J, leaving 13 bases between. The CDR3 sequence: CASSQEASPGDTQYF. In nucleotides, the CDR3 is TGCGCCAGCAGCCAAGAAGCTTCGCCAGGGGATACGCAGTATTTT.

The chain is built from TRBV7-9 and TRBJ1-2; D is uncertain. Germline V CDR1 and CDR2: SEHNR, FQNEAQ (reference sequence). The CDR3 consists of 14 residues. V gave up 5 bases and J gave up 6 bases, with 16 bases separating them. The CDR3 here is CASSPPGIRDGYTF. The CDR3 DNA follows: TGTGCCAGCAGCCCACCGGGGATACGCGATGGCTACACCTTC.

The V and J genes are TRBV6-5 and TRBJ1-2; possible D gene TRBD1, 6 bases. The CDR3 has 13 residues. The V gene's germline CDR1 is MNHEY and CDR2 SVGAGI. The germline V and J ends were trimmed by 5 bases and 8 bases, with 15 bases remaining between them. CDR3 bases: TGTGCCAGCAGTCAAGAGGGGGTGAGGGGCTACACCTTC. Its translation: CASSQEGVRGYTF.

The V call is TRBV2, the J call TRBJ2-1; the match to TRBD2 covers 8 bases. J lost 2 bases, V lost 10 bases, and 7 bases had no gene match. Germline V lookup: CDR1 SNHLY, CDR2 FYNNEI. The CDR3 loop spans 14 amino acids. The CDR3 DNA is TGTGCCACCGTCATAGCGGGACCCTACAATGAGCAGTTCTTC. It yields the protein CATVIAGPYNEQFF.

This clonotype was counted once. V is TRBV7-9 and J is TRBJ1-1; D possibly corresponds to TRBD1 (5 bases). The CDR3 has 12 amino acids. Germline V gene lookup returns CDR1 SEHNR and CDR2 FQNEAQ (reference sequence). V was clipped by 5 bases and J by 8 bases, with 12 bases between them. CDR3 DNA sequence: TGTGCCAGCAGCCACCCGACAGAGGAAGCTTTCTTT. Translation: CASSHPTEEAFF.

The chain has TRBV25-1 and TRBJ2-5, with a tentative D call TRBD1 (5 bases). V was cut by 8 bases and J by 7 bases, with 11 bases left in between. This CDR3 spans 11 amino acids. CDR1 and CDR2 from the germline V gene are MGHDK and SYGVNS. CDR3 DNA sequence: TGTGCCAGCGGATGGGGCGGGACCCAGTACTTC. This sequence encodes CASGWGGTQYF. Based on the CDR3 plus reference TRBV25-1 and TRBJ2-5, the full variable domain is EADIYQTPRYLVIGTGKKITLECSQTMGHDKMYWYQQDPGMELHLIHYSYGVNSTEKGDLSSESTVSRIRTEHFPLTLESARPSHTSQYLCASGWGGTQYFGPGTRLLVL.

J is TRBJ1-1 and V is TRBV30; D unresolved. CDR3 size: 13 residues. Trimming removed 0 bases from V and 1 base from J, with 6 bases in between. Germline V gene sequence: CDR1 GTSNPN, CDR2 SVGIG (reference sequence). The CDR3 loop is CAWSVFGNTEAFF. The CDR3 coding sequence is TGTGCCTGGAGTGTATTCGGGAACACTGAAGCTTTCTTT.

The V call is TRBV7-3, the J call TRBJ2-1; D possibly uses TRBD1 or TRBD2 (5 bases each). CDR1 is SGHTA, CDR2 FQGTGA, per germline. The CDR3 runs 17 residues. V was clipped by 2 bases and J by 3 bases, with 17 bases between them. CDR3 sequence (DNA): TGTGCCAGCAGCTTACATCCAGGGACGACTCACTACAATGAGCAGTTCTTC. This translates into CASSLHPGTTHYNEQFF.

V is TRBV7-9 and J is TRBJ2-3, with D tentatively TRBD2 (5 bases). This CDR3 contains 12 residues. The germline V gene encodes CDR1 SEHNR and CDR2 FQNEAQ (reference sequence). Trimming left V 4 bases short and J 7 bases short, with 9 bases between. CDR3 loop: CASSSTGNTQYF. Written as DNA, the CDR3 is TGTGCCAGCAGCTCTACGGGAAATACGCAGTATTTT. Drawing the rest from reference TRBV7-9 and TRBJ2-3, the complete variable domain is DTGVSQNPRHKITKRGQNVTFRCDPISEHNRLYWYRQTLGQGPEFLTYFQNEAQLEKSRLLSDRFSAERPKGSFSTLEIQRTEQGDSAMYLCASSSTGNTQYFGPGTRLTVL.

The chain employs TRBV7-9 and TRBJ2-7, with 8 bases lining up with TRBD1. With 1 base clipped from V and 4 bases from J, the junction kept 6 bases outside the gene matches. The CDR3 spans 15 residues. Germline lookup yields CDR1 SEHNR and CDR2 FQNEAQ (reference sequence). For the CDR3, the DNA is TGTGCCAGCAGCTTAGTGGCCAGGGGGCAATACGAGCAGTACTTC. Its protein product is CASSLVARGQYEQYF. The entire variable domain, with the rest obtained from reference TRBV7-9 and TRBJ2-7, is as follows: DTGVSQNPRHKITKRGQNVTFRCDPISEHNRLYWYRQTLGQGPEFLTYFQNEAQLEKSRLLSDRFSAERPKGSFSTLEIQRTEQGDSAMYLCASSLVARGQYEQYFGPGTRLTVT.

The chain joins TRBV9 to TRBJ2-3; D remains unclear. V lost 1 base and J 5 bases, leaving 17 bases between the germline ends. This CDR3 region has 16 residues. From germline, CDR1 is SGDLS and CDR2 YYNGEE. The CDR3 DNA follows: TGTGCCAGCAGCGTATACTCTGGAGTTGGTGGAGATACGCAGTATTTT. As protein: CASSVYSGVGGDTQYF.

This rearrangement joins TRBV6-5 to TRBJ2-7; D unclear. This CDR3 has 13 amino acids. Germline CDR1 reads MNHEY; CDR2 reads SVGAGI. The ends were cut back, 0 bases at V and 4 bases at J, with 7 bases in the middle. The DNA for the CDR3 is TGTGCCAGCAGTTACTCGAGGAGTTACGAGCAGTACTTC. Translation: CASSYSRSYEQYF.

This chain joins TRBV3-1 and TRBJ2-1; maybe TRBD1 (6 bases). Germline V gene data show CDR1 as LGHDT and CDR2 as YNNKEL (reference sequence). The CDR3 covers 16 residues. V was pared by 1 base and J by 6 bases, with 16 bases between. CDR3 coding DNA: TGTGCCAGCAGCCAAGTGGGGGCGGTAGTCCTCAATGAGCAGTTCTTC. Residues: CASSQVGAVVLNEQFF.

The rearrangement joins TRBV5-4 to TRBJ2-1, with 7 bases fitting TRBD1. The germline V gene encodes CDR1 SGHNT and CDR2 YYREEE (reference sequence). CDR3 length equals 14 residues. Germline trimming cut 3 bases from V and 5 bases from J; bases unmatched to any gene: 5. CDR3 bases: TGTGCCAGCAGCTCCATCGGACAGGACAATGAGCAGTTCTTC. As protein: CASSSIGQDNEQFF. The variable domain in full, completed from reference TRBV5-4 and TRBJ2-1, reads ETGVTQSPTHLIKTRGQQVTLRCSSQSGHNTVSWYQQALGQGPQFIFQYYREEENGRGNFPPRFSGLQFPNYSSELNVNALELDDSALYLCASSSIGQDNEQFFGPGTRLTVL.

The V and J genes are TRBV28 and TRBJ2-5; 7 bases are shared with TRBD2. J gave up 1 base and V 6 bases, and 8 bases lay outside the gene matches. The CDR3 extends over 15 amino acids. CDR1 and CDR2 from the germline V gene are MDHEN and SYDVKM. The CDR3 is CASRPTGTTQETQYF. As DNA, the CDR3 is TGTGCCAGCAGACCAACCGGGACTACCCAAGAGACCCAGTACTTC.

The rearrangement uses TRBV21-1 and TRBJ2-7. TRBV21-1 counts as a pseudogene. This CDR3 has 9 residues. The CDR3 loop is CALMREQYF. As DNA, the CDR3 is TGTGCCCTGATGAGGGAGCAGTACTTC.